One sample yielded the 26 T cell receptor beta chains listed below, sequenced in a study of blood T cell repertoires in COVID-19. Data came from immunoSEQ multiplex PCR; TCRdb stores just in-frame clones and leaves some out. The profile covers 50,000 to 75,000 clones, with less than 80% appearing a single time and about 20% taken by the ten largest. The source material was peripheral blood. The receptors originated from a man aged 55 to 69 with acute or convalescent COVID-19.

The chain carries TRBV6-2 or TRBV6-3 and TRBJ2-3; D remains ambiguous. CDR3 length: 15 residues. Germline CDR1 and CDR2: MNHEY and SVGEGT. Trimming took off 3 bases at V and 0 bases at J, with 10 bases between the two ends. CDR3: CASSYDPTSTDTQYF. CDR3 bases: TGTGCCAGCAGTTATGATCCTACTAGCACAGATACGCAGTATTTT.

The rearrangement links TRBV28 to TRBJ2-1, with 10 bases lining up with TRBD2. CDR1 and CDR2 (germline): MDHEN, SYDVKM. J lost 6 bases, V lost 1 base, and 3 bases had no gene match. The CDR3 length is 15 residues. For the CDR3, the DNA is TGTGCCAGCAGTTTATCTAGCGGGAGTCGCAATGAGCAGTTCTTC. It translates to CASSLSSGSRNEQFF.

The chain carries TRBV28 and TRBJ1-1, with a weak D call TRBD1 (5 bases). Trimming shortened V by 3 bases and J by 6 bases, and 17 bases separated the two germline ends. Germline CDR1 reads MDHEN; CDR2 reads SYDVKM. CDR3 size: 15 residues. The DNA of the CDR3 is TGTGCCAGCAGTTTCCGGGACTGGTCCTTACCTGAAGCTTTCTTT. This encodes CASSFRDWSLPEAFF.

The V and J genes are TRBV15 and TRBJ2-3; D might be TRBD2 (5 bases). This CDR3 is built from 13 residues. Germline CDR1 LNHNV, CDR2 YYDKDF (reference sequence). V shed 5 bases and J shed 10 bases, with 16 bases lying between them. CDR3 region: CATSPSDGISQYF. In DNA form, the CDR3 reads TGTGCCACCAGCCCATCCGACGGGATCTCGCAGTATTTT.

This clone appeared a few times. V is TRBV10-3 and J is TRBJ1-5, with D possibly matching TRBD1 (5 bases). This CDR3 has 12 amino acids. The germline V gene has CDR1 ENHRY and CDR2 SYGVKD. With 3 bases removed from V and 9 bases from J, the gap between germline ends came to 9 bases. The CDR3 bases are TGTGCCATCAGTGATGTTGACAGGCCCCAGCATTTT. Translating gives CAISDVDRPQHF.

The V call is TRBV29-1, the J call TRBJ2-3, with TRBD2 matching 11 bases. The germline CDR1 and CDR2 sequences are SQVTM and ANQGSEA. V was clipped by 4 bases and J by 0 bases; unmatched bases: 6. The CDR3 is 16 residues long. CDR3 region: CSVGIAGGFSTDTQYF. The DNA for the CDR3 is TGCAGCGTTGGAATAGCGGGAGGGTTTAGCACAGATACGCAGTATTTT.

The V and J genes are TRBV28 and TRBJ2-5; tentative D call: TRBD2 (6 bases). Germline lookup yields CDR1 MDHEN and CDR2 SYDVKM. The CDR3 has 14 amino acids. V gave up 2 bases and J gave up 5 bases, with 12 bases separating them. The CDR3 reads CASSLGGSRETQYF. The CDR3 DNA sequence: TGTGCCAGCAGTTTAGGGGGGAGTAGGGAGACCCAGTACTTC.

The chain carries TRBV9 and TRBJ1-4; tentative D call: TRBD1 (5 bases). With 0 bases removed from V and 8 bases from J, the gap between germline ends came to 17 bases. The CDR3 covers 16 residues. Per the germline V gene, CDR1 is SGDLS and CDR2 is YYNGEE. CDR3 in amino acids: CASSVASGGVGEKLFF. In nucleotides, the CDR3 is TGTGCCAGCAGCGTAGCTTCTGGGGGGGTAGGAGAAAAACTGTTTTTT.

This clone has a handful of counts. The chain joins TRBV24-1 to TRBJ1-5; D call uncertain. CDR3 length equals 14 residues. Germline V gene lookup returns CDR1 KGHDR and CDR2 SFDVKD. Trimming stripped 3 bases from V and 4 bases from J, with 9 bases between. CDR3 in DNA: TGTGCCACCAGTGATCAACAGACAAATCAGCCCCAGCATTTT. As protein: CATSDQQTNQPQHF.

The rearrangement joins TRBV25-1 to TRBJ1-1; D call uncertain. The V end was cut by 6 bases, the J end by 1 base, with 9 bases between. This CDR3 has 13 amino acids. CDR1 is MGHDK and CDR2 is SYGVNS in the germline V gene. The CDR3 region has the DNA TGTGCCAGCAGGCTAACTGGGAACACTGAAGCTTTCTTT. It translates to CASRLTGNTEAFF.

The CDR3 sequence is CASRPRGTTYNEQFF. CDR3 in DNA: TGTGCCAGCAGGCCCCGCGGAACCACCTACAATGAGCAGTTCTTC. This chain joins TRBV27 and TRBJ2-1; D call uncertain. With 6 bases removed from V and 2 bases from J, the gap between germline ends came to 14 bases. The germline CDR1 and CDR2 sequences are MNHEY and SMNVEV (reference sequence). The CDR3 runs 15 residues.

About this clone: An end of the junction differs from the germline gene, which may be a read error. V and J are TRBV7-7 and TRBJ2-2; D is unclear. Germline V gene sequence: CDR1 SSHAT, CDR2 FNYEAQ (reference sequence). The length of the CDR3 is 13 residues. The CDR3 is CASSRMYTGELFF. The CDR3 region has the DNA TGTGCTAGCAGCCGTATGTACACCGGGGAGCTGTTTTTT. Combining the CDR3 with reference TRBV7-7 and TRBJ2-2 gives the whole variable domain GAGVSQSPRYKVTKRGQDVTLRCDPISSHATLYWYQQALGQGPEFLTYFNYEAQPDKSGLPSDRFSAERPEGSISTLTIQRTEQRDSAMYRCASSRMYTGELFFGEGSRLTVL.

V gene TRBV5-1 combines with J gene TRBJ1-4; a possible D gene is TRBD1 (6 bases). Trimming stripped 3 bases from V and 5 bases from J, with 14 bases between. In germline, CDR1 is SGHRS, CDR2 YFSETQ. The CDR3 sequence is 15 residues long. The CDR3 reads CASSSGGVGNEKLFF. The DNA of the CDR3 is TGCGCCAGCAGCTCGGGGGGCGTAGGGAATGAAAAACTGTTTTTT.

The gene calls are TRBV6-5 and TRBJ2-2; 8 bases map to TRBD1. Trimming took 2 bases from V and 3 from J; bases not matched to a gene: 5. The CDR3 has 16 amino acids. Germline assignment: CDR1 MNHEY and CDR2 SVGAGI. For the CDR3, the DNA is TGTGCCAGCAGTTACGACAGGGGACGGCACACCGGGGAGCTGTTTTTT. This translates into CASSYDRGRHTGELFF.

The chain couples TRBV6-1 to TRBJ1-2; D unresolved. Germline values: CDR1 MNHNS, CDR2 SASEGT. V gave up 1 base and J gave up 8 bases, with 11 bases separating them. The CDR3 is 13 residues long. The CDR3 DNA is TGTGCCAGCAGTGAAGTCGGGGTTGGGGGCTACACCTTC. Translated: CASSEVGVGGYTF.

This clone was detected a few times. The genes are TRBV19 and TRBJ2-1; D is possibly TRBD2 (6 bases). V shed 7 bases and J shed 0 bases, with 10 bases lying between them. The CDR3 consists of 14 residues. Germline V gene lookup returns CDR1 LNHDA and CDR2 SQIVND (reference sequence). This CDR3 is CASIGGNSYNEQFF. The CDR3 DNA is TGTGCCAGTATAGGCGGGAACTCCTACAATGAGCAGTTCTTC.

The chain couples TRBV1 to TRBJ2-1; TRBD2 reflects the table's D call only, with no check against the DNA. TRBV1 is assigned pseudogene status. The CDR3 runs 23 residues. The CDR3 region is CTSSRQGTGPIPGLAGRYNEQFF. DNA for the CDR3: TGCACCAGCAGCCGTCAGGGGACAGGGCCTATACCGGGACTAGCGGGTCGATACAATGAGCAGTTCTTC.

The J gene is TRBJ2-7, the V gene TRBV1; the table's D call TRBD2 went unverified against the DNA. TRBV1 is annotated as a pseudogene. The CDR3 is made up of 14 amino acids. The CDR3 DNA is TGCACCAGCAGCCGAATGGGAGGGGGCTACGAGCAGTACTTC. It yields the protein CTSSRMGGGYEQYF.

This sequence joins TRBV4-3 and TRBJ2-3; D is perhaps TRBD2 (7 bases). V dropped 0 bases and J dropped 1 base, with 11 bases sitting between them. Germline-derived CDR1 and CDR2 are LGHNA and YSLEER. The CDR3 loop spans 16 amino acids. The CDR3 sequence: CASSQEWGGGTDTQYF. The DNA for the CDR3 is TGCGCCAGCAGCCAAGAATGGGGGGGCGGCACAGATACGCAGTATTTT.

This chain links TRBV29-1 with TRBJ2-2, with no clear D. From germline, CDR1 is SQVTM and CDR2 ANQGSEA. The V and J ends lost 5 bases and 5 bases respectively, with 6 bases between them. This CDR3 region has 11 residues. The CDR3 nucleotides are TGCAGCGTTTTACAGACCGGGGAGCTGTTTTTT. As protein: CSVLQTGELFF.

The CDR3 is CASSYLRQGGEAFF. The CDR3 DNA reads TGTGCCAGCAGTTACCTAAGACAGGGGGGTGAAGCTTTCTTT. The rearrangement uses TRBV6-5 and TRBJ1-1; 9 nucleotides match TRBD1. With V trimmed by 2 bases and J by 7 bases, 5 bases remained unmatched. CDR3 length: 14 amino acids. Germline CDR1 reads MNHEY; CDR2 reads SVGAGI.

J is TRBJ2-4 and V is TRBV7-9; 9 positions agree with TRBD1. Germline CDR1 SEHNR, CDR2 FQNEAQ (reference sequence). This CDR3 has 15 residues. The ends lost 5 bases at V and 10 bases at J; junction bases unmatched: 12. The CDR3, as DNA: TGTGCCAGCAGCCCACAGGGACAGGGCTCCTGGATTCAGTACTTC. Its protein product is CASSPQGQGSWIQYF.

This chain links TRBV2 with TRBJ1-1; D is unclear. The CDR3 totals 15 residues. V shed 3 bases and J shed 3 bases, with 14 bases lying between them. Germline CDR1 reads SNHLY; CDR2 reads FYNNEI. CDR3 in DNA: TGTGCCAGCAGTGATCAAGTACCAGTCGACACTGAAGCTTTCTTT. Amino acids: CASSDQVPVDTEAFF. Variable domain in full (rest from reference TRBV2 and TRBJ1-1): EPEVTQTPSHQVTQMGQEVILRCVPISNHLYFYWYRQILGQKVEFLVSFYNNEISEKSEIFDDQFSVERPDGSNFTLKIRSTKLEDSAMYFCASSDQVPVDTEAFFGQGTRLTVV.

The DNA for the CDR3 is TGTGCCAGCAGCCGCGATCCGGGACTTGGCACAGATACGCAGTATTTT. Its protein product is CASSRDPGLGTDTQYF. The J gene is TRBJ2-3, the V gene TRBV6-6, with D tentatively TRBD2 (6 bases). Trimming took off 6 bases at V and 1 base at J, with 17 bases between the two ends. This CDR3 is built from 16 residues. Looked up from germline, CDR1 is MNHNY and CDR2 is SVGAGI (reference sequence).

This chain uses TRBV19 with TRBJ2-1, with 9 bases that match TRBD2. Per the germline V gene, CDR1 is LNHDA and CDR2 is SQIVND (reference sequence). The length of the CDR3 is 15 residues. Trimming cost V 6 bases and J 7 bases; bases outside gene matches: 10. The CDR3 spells CASSSSGSPFNEQFF. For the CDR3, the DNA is TGTGCCAGTAGCAGTAGCGGGAGCCCGTTTAATGAGCAGTTCTTC.

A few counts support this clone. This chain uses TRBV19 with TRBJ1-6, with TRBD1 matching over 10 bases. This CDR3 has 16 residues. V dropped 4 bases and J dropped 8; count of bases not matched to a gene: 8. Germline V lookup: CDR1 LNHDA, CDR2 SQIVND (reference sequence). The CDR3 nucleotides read TGTGCCAGTAGTAAAGTCGGTGGGACAGGGGATTCACCCCTCCACTTT. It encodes CASSKVGGTGDSPLHF.